One sample yielded the 2 T cell receptor beta chains listed below, sequenced in a study of T cells expressing NK-cell markers. TCRdb reanalyzed the 5' RACE reads and collapses them to one entry per CDR3 protein, without DNA. This repertoire includes some 500,000 distinct CDR3 sequences. The sequenced sample was blood T cells: a sorted CD56 or NKG2C T cell subset, CD4+ or CD8+ T cells, or bulk PBMC T cells (not recorded which). The source is a woman aged 50 to 65 in good health.

The chain couples TRBV11-2 to TRBJ2-1; without DNA, the TCRdb call of TRBD1 cannot be checked. Per the germline V gene, CDR1 is SGHAT and CDR2 is FQNNGV. The CDR3 totals 14 residues. The CDR3 spells CASSLVSRHNEQFF.

The chain employs TRBV5-1 and TRBJ1-1; checking the TCRdb D call of TRBD1 is not possible without DNA. The CDR3 sequence is 17 residues long. CDR1 and CDR2 (germline): SGHRS, YFSETQ. The CDR3 is CASSSLGFGGPNTEAFF.